Here is one TCR beta chain with its context. What it recognizes is unknown. The study gave focal radiation plus ipilimumab CTLA-4 blockade to patients with chemo-refractory metastatic non-small-cell lung cancer. The data originate from a study of radiotherapy plus CTLA-4 blockade in lung cancer. Study background: Among all patients, approximately 18% showed objective responses, while roughly 34% had disease control.

Here immunoSEQ multiplex PCR was the method, and the copy in TCRdb shows in-frame clones only, minus some. The repertoire has around 82,000 clones, 70% to 90% of them found once; the top ten carry 15% to 20%. General study findings and limits: TCR clones originating in tumors grew in number in blood after radiotherapy plus ipilimumab.

Germline V gene data show CDR1 as LGHNA and CDR2 as YNFKEQ. The CDR3 spans 17 residues. With 4 bases clipped from V and 3 bases from J, the junction kept 8 bases outside the gene matches. The receptor was derived from a human donor with non-small cell lung cancer that progressed on radiotherapy plus ipilimumab. The V call is TRBV4-2, the J call TRBJ2-5, with TRBD2 matching 13 bases. The source material was peripheral blood, sampled from a patient treated with radiotherapy plus ipilimumab. The CDR3 loop is CASSPWTSGSVEETQYF. As DNA, the CDR3 is TGTGCCAGCAGCCCGTGGACTAGCGGGAGTGTAGAAGAGACCCAGTACTTC.